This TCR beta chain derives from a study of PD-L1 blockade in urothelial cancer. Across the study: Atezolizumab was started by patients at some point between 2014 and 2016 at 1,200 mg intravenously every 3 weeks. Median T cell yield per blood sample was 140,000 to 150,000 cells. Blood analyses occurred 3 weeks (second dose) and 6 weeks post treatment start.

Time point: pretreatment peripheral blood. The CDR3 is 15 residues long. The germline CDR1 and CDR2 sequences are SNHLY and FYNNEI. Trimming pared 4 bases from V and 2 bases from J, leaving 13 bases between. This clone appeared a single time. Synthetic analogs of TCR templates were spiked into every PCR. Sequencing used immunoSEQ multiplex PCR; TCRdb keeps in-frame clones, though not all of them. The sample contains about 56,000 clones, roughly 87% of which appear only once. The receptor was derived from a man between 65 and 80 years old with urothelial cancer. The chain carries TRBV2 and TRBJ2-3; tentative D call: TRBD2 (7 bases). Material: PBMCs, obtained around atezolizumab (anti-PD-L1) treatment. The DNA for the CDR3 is TGTGCCAGCAGTGGGGGGGGCACTAACACAGATACGCAGTATTTT. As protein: CASSGGGTNTDTQYF.